This T cell receptor (beta chain) stems from a study of beta chain features in type 1 diabetes. TCRB transcripts that were expressed got sequenced, as all of the isolated RNA had been reverse transcribed. Sequencing was performed with immunoSEQ multiplex PCR; in TCRdb, only in-frame clones are kept and a portion is missing. This sample has around 350,000 clones, with approximately 12% found just once. A CD45RO/CCR7/CD25/CD127/CD95/CD27 panel sorted naive, central memory, regulatory and stem cell-like memory CD4+ cells. Trimming took 5 bases from V and 3 from J, leaving 14 bases between them. Germline CDR1 and CDR2: MNHEY and SVGAGI. This CDR3 is built from 14 residues.

Sequenced material: naive CD4+ T cells from blood. The source of this sequence is a man aged 18 to 35 in good health. This rearrangement joins TRBV6-5 to TRBJ2-7; maybe TRBD2 (5 bases). CDR3 sequence: CASSLGSGNYEQYF. The CDR3 DNA follows: TGTGCCAGCAGTCTTGGGAGCGGTAACTACGAGCAGTACTTC.